The clone carrying this TCR beta chain appeared a few times. Its target is unknown. This sample is part of a study of regulatory T cells in long-lasting Graves disease. Findings and limits, study-wide: Not thyroid tissue but only peripheral blood was studied. Patients with persistent Graves' had lower TCR diversity than newly diagnosed patients.

HTBI primers from iRepertoire and Arm-PCR of CDR3 regions yielded the TCR beta libraries. TCRdb passed the multiplex PCR reads through MiXCR, listing each CDR3 protein once. Of 300,000 to 500,000 distinct CDR3 sequences in the sample, under 25% were seen once. CDR1 and CDR2 (germline): GTSNPN, SVGIG (reference sequence). V was trimmed by 4 bases and J by 3 bases, leaving 13 bases between them. CDR3 length: 14 residues. This sample's time point: persistent/refractory GD, antithyroid drugs over 5 years with positive TRAb. Following extraction of RNA from PBMCs, that RNA was used to make the TCR library.

Specimen: peripheral blood mononuclear cells (PBMCs), collected when the disease was refractory, from a patient treated with antithyroid drugs. The rearrangement links TRBV30 to TRBJ1-3; D possibly corresponds to TRBD1 (5 bases). This TCR came from a female donor with Graves disease. The CDR3 here is CAWKGRSSGNTIYF. The CDR3 nucleotides read TGTGCCTGGAAGGGACGGAGCAGTGGAAACACCATATATTTT.